What follows are 8 T cell receptor beta chains derived from one specimen sequenced in a study of shared clonotypes between healthy human individuals (dated by TCRdb to 2018 to 2020). The protocol used for the library was the immunoSEQ multiplex PCR assay. The table was pulled from immuneACCESS by TCRdb, which kept in-frame rearrangements only. Such tables lose some clones; where checked, under half of the loss comes from unresolved V genes, and the rest has no known cause. The sample table contains about 1.5 million clones; only one count was recorded for roughly 97% of them. Of the sample, approximately 1.2% is held by the ten largest clones. What was sequenced was naive CD4+ T cells sorted from blood. In the paper's terms, the cell subset or site label means: CD45RA+ positively selected. The receptor set was obtained from a man aged 25 to 45 in good health.

The V call is TRBV29-1, the J call TRBJ2-3; weak D call: TRBD2 (6 bases). Per the germline V gene, CDR1 is SQVTM and CDR2 is ANQGSEA. This CDR3 region has 13 residues. V was trimmed by 4 bases and J by 4 bases, leaving 12 bases between them. The CDR3 here is CSVGQGGADTQYF. The CDR3 DNA sequence: TGCAGCGTTGGGCAGGGAGGCGCAGATACGCAGTATTTT.

The V call is TRBV11-3, the J call TRBJ2-7; no clear D gene. The CDR3 runs 13 residues. Trimming removed 0 bases from V and 5 bases from J, with 8 bases in between. Germline assignment: CDR1 SGHNT and CDR2 YENEEA. The CDR3 coding sequence is TGTGCCAGCAGCTTAGATAGGGCCGACGAGCAGTACTTC. Translated: CASSLDRADEQYF.

The chain recombines TRBV7-9 with TRBJ1-2; tentatively, D is TRBD1 (5 bases). Germline values: CDR1 SEHNR, CDR2 FQNEAQ (reference sequence). V shed 2 bases and J shed 8 bases, with 18 bases lying between them. The length of the CDR3 is 15 residues. CDR3 residues: CASSLMGPGVRGYTF. The CDR3 bases are TGTGCCAGCAGCTTAATGGGACCGGGTGTTAGGGGCTACACCTTC.

The chain has TRBV7-9 and TRBJ2-7; 7 nucleotides match TRBD2. The CDR3 covers 14 residues. The V gene end was trimmed by 6 bases and the J gene end by 7 bases; junction bases not matched to a gene: 12. The germline gives CDR1 SEHNR, CDR2 FQNEAQ (reference sequence). The CDR3 DNA follows: TGTGCCAGCAGTTCCGGGACTACTACTTCTGAGCAGTACTTC. Its translation: CASSSGTTTSEQYF.

The CDR3 DNA is TGTGCCAGCAGCTTAGACTTTGAGGCGGAGACCCAGTACTTC. Translating it yields CASSLDFEAETQYF. The chain joins TRBV11-2 to TRBJ2-5, with D unclear. V was clipped by 0 bases and J by 5 bases, with 10 bases between them. The CDR3 spans 14 residues. Germline CDR1 reads SGHAT; CDR2 reads FQNNGV.

CDR3 sequence (DNA): TGTGCCAGCTCACTCCCCCTCGCGGGAGCATGGAATGAGCAGTTCTTC. This codes for CASSLPLAGAWNEQFF. The V call is TRBV18, the J call TRBJ2-1, with TRBD2 matching 7 bases. The V gene end was trimmed by 4 bases and the J gene end by 7 bases; junction bases not matched to a gene: 13. CDR3 size: 16 residues. Germline V gene data show CDR1 as KGHSH and CDR2 as LQKENI.

The rearrangement uses TRBV2 and TRBJ2-1, with 7 bases identical to TRBD1. CDR3 size: 15 residues. Germline V gene sequence: CDR1 SNHLY, CDR2 FYNNEI. J lost 6 bases, V lost 3 bases, and 8 bases had no gene match. This CDR3 reads CASSELPGQFNEQFF. Written as DNA, the CDR3 is TGTGCCAGCAGTGAGCTTCCGGGACAGTTCAATGAGCAGTTCTTC.

The chain carries TRBV5-4 and TRBJ2-7, with TRBD1 matching over 8 bases. CDR1 and CDR2 (germline): SGHNT, YYREEE (reference sequence). The ends lost 4 bases at V and 3 bases at J; junction bases unmatched: 9. The CDR3 totals 15 residues. In DNA form, the CDR3 reads TGTGCCAGCAGCCGGGGGACAGGCCTTGACTACGAGCAGTACTTC. It codes for CASSRGTGLDYEQYF.